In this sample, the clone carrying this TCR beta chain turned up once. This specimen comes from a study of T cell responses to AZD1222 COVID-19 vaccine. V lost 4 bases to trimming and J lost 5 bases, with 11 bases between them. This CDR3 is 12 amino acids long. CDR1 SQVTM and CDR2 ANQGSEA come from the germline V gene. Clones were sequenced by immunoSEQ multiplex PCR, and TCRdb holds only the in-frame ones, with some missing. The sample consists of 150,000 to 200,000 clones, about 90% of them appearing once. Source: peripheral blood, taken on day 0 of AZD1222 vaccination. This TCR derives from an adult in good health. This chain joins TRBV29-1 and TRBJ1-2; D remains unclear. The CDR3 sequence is CSVVGEPYGYTF. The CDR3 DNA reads TGCAGCGTTGTTGGAGAGCCTTATGGCTACACCTTC.